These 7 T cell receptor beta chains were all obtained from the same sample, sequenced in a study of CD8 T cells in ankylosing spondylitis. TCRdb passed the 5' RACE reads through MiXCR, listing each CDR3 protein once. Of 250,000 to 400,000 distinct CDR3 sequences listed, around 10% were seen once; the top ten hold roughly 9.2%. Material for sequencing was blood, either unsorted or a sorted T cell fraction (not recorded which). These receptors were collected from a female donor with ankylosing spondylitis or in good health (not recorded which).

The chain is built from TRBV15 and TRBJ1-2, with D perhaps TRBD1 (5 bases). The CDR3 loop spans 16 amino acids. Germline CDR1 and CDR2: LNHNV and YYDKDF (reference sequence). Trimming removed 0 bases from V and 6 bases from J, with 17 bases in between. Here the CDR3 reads CATSREAFGDRDGYTF. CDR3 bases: TGTGCCACCAGCAGAGAGGCCTTCGGTGACAGAGATGGCTACACCTTC.

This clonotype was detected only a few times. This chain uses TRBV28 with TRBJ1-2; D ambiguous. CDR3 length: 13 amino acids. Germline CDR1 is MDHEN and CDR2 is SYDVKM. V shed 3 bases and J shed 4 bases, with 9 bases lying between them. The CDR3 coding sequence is TGTGCCAGCAGTTTCTATACCCTCTATGGCTACACCTTC. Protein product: CASSFYTLYGYTF.

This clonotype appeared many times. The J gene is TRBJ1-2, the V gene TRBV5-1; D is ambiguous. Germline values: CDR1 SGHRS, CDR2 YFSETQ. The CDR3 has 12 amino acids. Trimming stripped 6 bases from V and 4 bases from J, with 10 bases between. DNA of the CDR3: TGCGCCAGCAAGAATGGTGGCTATGGCTACACCTTC. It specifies CASKNGGYGYTF.

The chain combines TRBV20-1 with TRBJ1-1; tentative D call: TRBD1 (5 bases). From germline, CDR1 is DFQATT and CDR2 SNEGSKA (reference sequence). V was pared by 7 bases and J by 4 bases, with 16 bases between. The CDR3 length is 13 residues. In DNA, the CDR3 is TGCAGTGTTACTGGACGGGACTTCACTGAAGCTTTCTTT. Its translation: CSVTGRDFTEAFF.

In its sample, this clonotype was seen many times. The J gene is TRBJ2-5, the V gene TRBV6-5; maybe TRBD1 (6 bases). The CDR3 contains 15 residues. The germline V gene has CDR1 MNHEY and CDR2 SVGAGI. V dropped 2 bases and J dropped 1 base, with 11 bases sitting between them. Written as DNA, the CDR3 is TGTGCCAGCAGTTACCCTGGACAGTTCCAAGAGACCCAGTACTTC. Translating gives CASSYPGQFQETQYF.

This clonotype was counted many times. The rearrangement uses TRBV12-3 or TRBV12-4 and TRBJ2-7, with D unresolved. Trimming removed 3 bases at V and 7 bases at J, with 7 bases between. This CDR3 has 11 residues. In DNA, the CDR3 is TGTGCCAGCAGTTTTATCGGGGAGCAGTACTTC. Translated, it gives CASSFIGEQYF.

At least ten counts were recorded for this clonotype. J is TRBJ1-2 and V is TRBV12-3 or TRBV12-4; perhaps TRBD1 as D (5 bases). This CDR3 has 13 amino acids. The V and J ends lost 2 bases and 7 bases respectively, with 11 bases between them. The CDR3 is CASSLPPQGGYTF. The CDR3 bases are TGTGCCAGCAGTTTACCCCCCCAGGGTGGCTACACCTTC.